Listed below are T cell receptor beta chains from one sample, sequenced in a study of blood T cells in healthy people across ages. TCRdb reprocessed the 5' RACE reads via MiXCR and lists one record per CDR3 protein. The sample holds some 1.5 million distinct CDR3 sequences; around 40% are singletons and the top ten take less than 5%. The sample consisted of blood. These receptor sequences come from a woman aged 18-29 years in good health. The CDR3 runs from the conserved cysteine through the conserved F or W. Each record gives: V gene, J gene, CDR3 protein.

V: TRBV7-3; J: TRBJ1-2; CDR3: CASSPGDIGIDYTF
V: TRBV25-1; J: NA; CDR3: CASSGKERGIFHEQYF
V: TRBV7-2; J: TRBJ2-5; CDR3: CASSLRAGWTEQYF
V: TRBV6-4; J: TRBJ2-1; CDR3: CASSELGGHNEQFF
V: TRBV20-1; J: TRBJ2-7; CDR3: CSAPDSFTYEQYF
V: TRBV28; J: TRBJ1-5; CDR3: CARSLGQGQSQPQHF
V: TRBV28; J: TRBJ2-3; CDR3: CASSPKAERGMADTQYF
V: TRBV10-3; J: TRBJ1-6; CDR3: CATLGWGRRHSPLHF
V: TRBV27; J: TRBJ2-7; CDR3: CASSLGTGIEQYF
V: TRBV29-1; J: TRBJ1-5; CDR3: CSAFKNWTLSNQPQHF
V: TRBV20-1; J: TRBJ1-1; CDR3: CSAPRRSVNTEAFF
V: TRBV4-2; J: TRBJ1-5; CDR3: CASSQGYRDSGNQPQHF
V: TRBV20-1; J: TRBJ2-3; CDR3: CSARDRSLTQYF